The rows below give T cell receptor beta chains drawn from one sample of a study of T cell responses to AZD1222 COVID-19 vaccine. Some clones are missing from TCRdb's copy, which holds only in-frame ones; the method was immunoSEQ multiplex PCR. The table has approximately 140,000 clones, more than 90% seen once. The sequenced sample was peripheral blood, obtained 28 days after the second AZD1222 dose. The receptors were gathered from an adult who received the AZD1222 COVID-19 vaccine. Each CDR3 is given without its conserved first and last residue. Each record gives: CDR3 length, J gene, V gene, CDR3 protein.

length: 11
J: TRBJ2-7
V: TRBV19
CDR3: ASSPRGVSEQY

length: 10
J: TRBJ2-3
V: TRBV7-9
CDR3: ASSLSTDTQY

length: 12
J: TRBJ2-2
V: TRBV11-2
CDR3: ASSSGRNTGELF

length: 13
J: TRBJ2-2
V: TRBV7-8
CDR3: ASRLAGANTGELF

length: 14
J: TRBJ1-1
V: TRBV7-9
CDR3: ASSPGTDSMNTEAF

length: 13
J: TRBJ1-6
V: TRBV11-3
CDR3: ASSLGQGLNSPLH

length: 14
J: TRBJ2-5
V: TRBV7-3
CDR3: ASSLVGGQYQETQY

length: 10
J: TRBJ1-2
V: TRBV27
CDR3: ASRGTTYGYT

length: 11
J: TRBJ2-1
V: TRBV19
CDR3: ASSRSVVNEQF

length: 11
J: TRBJ1-2
V: TRBV30
CDR3: AWTWDANYGYT

length: 14
J: TRBJ1-4
V: TRBV4-1
CDR3: ASSRLNLGTNEKLF

length: 9
J: TRBJ1-1
V: TRBV28
CDR3: ASSSWSEAF

length: 10
J: TRBJ2-2
V: TRBV18
CDR3: ASSPQTGELF

length: 12
J: TRBJ1-2
V: TRBV11-2
CDR3: ASSPGSALGGYT

length: 10
J: TRBJ2-7
V: TRBV12-3/TRBV12-4
CDR3: ASSPRWGKQY

length: 10
J: TRBJ1-2
V: TRBV25-1
CDR3: ASSEWNYGYT

length: 11
J: TRBJ1-1
V: TRBV19
CDR3: ASSIRRDTEAF

length: 12
J: TRBJ1-1
V: TRBV19
CDR3: ASSYRGGDTEAF

length: 13
J: TRBJ1-4
V: TRBV7-9
CDR3: ASSSDGGLNEKLF

length: 11
J: TRBJ1-1
V: TRBV12-3/TRBV12-4
CDR3: ASSKGVATEAF

length: 15
J: TRBJ1-5
V: TRBV7-3
CDR3: ASSLSGTGASNQPQH

length: 11
J: TRBJ1-6
V: TRBV12-3/TRBV12-4
CDR3: ASSQGKGSPLH

length: 11
J: TRBJ1-2
V: TRBV27
CDR3: ASSLTGHYGYT

length: 13
J: TRBJ2-5
V: TRBV5-8
CDR3: ASSFGQGRGETQY

length: 14
J: TRBJ2-5
V: TRBV23-1
CDR3: ASSQSVGTPGETQY

length: 13
J: TRBJ2-3
V: TRBV4-2
CDR3: ASSQEGQSTDTQY